The 30 T cell receptor beta chains in this list originate from one sample, sequenced in a study of metastatic and nonmetastatic thyroid tumors. TCRdb re-called the PCR reads with MiXCR. The table has tens of thousands of clones, under 15% seen once. Each patient came to thyroid surgery without any prior treatment (of any kind). The source material was blood. These receptors all stem from a female donor with papillary thyroid cancer or a benign thyroid nodule (not recorded which). Some clones in this sample may be carry-over from other donors' samples.

This clone was seen at least ten times. J is TRBJ2-3 and V is TRBV4-3; no definite D call. This CDR3 contains 15 residues. The germline V gene encodes CDR1 LGHNA and CDR2 YSLEER. Trimming cost V 1 base and J 0 bases, with 8 bases left between them. CDR3 nucleotides: TGCGCCAGCAGCCAAGGTGGCACTAGCACAGATACGCAGTATTTT. Encoded protein: CASSQGGTSTDTQYF.

This clone occurred many times. The chain joins TRBV27 to TRBJ2-1; 7 bases line up with TRBD2. Germline V gene sequence: CDR1 MNHEY, CDR2 SMNVEV (reference sequence). CDR3 length: 13 amino acids. The J segment lost 3 bases and the V segment lost 11 bases, leaving 7 bases of the junction unmatched. Here the CDR3 reads CAGTSGIYNEQFF. For the CDR3, the DNA is TGTGCCGGCACCAGCGGGATCTACAATGAGCAGTTCTTC.

This clone was detected ten times or more. This sequence joins TRBV2 and TRBJ2-5; no firm D call. V gave up 0 bases and J gave up 2 bases, with 16 bases separating them. Germline V gene data show CDR1 as SNHLY and CDR2 as FYNNEI. The CDR3 is made up of 17 amino acids. CDR3 DNA: TGTGCCAGCAGTGAAGCGGCGATAGCAGTGAGTCAAGAGACCCAGTACTTC. Its protein product is CASSEAAIAVSQETQYF.

This clone occurred many times. The chain recombines TRBV30 with TRBJ2-5, with D perhaps TRBD1 (5 bases). The V and J ends lost 7 bases and 4 bases respectively, with 19 bases between them. The CDR3 consists of 14 residues. Germline CDR1 GTSNPN, CDR2 SVGIG (reference sequence). The CDR3 nucleotides read TGTGCCTCTGGGCGAGCGCAGGGTGGAGAGACCCAGTACTTC. This gives the protein CASGRAQGGETQYF.

This clone showed up many times. The rearrangement joins TRBV28 to TRBJ2-3; tentatively, D is TRBD1 (7 bases). Trimming removed 7 bases at V and 4 bases at J, with 15 bases between. The CDR3 totals 14 residues. Germline V gives CDR1 MDHEN, CDR2 SYDVKM. The CDR3 is CASKGTGEADTQYF. The CDR3 DNA is TGTGCCAGCAAGGGAACAGGGGAGGCAGATACGCAGTATTTT.

This clone has a count of ten or more. The chain joins TRBV2 to TRBJ1-1; tentatively, D is TRBD1 (6 bases). Germline values: CDR1 SNHLY, CDR2 FYNNEI. The CDR3 consists of 12 residues. Between the trimmed V and J ends, which lost 5 bases and 3 bases, there was a span of 7 bases. CDR3: CASSTGYTEAFF. CDR3 coding DNA: TGTGCCAGCAGTACAGGGTACACTGAAGCTTTCTTT.

This clone was counted ten times or more. This CDR3 is also generated by other DNA sequences in the sample. The chain uses TRBV24-1 and TRBJ2-7; TRBD1 is a possible D gene (5 bases). The CDR3 spans 14 residues. With 3 bases removed from V and 0 bases from J, the gap between germline ends came to 8 bases. Germline V gene data show CDR1 as KGHDR and CDR2 as SFDVKD. CDR3 in DNA: TGTGCCACCAGTGATAACAGGCGCTCCTACGAGCAGTACTTC. Translation gives CATSDNRRSYEQYF.

The V call is TRBV6-4, the J call TRBJ1-5, with D hard to call. V was pared by 3 bases and J by 4 bases, with 7 bases between. The CDR3 contains 13 residues. CDR1 and CDR2 (germline): MRHNA, SNTAGT. CDR3 sequence: CASSERENQPQHF. In DNA form, the CDR3 reads TGTGCCAGCAGTGAACGGGAGAATCAGCCCCAGCATTTT.

This clone was counted at least ten times. The V and J genes are TRBV10-1 and TRBJ2-7, with D tentatively TRBD2 (6 bases). The CDR3 is 14 residues long. The germline V and J ends were trimmed by 5 bases and 0 bases, with 11 bases remaining between them. In germline, CDR1 is WNHNN, CDR2 SYGVQD (reference sequence). The CDR3 sequence: CASSRDSASYEQYF. For the CDR3, the DNA is TGCGCCAGCAGTCGGGACTCGGCCTCCTACGAGCAGTACTTC.

This clone was counted only a few times. This chain uses TRBV27 with TRBJ2-7; D not resolved. This CDR3 comprises 14 residues. Trimming stripped 7 bases from V and 2 bases from J, with 15 bases between. In germline, CDR1 is MNHEY, CDR2 SMNVEV (reference sequence). The CDR3 DNA reads as TGTGCCAGCACTTCGCAGGCCCCGACCTACGAGCAGTACTTC. Its translation is CASTSQAPTYEQYF.

Turning to this clone: One base away lies a much larger clone, so this may be a sequencing read error. This rearrangement joins TRBV14 to TRBJ2-4; 8 nucleotides agree with TRBD2. The V and J ends lost 8 bases and 6 bases, in that order; junction bases with no gene match: 12. The CDR3 covers 15 residues. Germline lookup yields CDR1 SGHDN and CDR2 FVKESK. CDR3 sequence (DNA): TGTGCCAGCTGCCGGCAAGCGGGAGTGGGAAACATTCAGTACTTC. Its protein is CASCRQAGVGNIQYF.

In its sample, this clone was seen many times. V and J are TRBV7-2 and TRBJ2-4; 10 bases align to TRBD1. Germline CDR1 and CDR2: SGHTA and FQGNSA. The J segment lost 9 bases and the V segment lost 6 bases, leaving 5 bases of the junction unmatched. This CDR3 is 13 amino acids long. The CDR3: CASRPGQGGIQYF. CDR3 DNA: TGTGCCAGCAGGCCAGGACAGGGGGGCATTCAGTACTTC.

By share, this clone ranks as medium-sized (0.01 to 0.1%). The V gene is TRBV20-1, the J gene TRBJ2-6; maybe TRBD1 (6 bases). Germline values: CDR1 DFQATT, CDR2 SNEGSKA (reference sequence). Trimming stripped 4 bases from V and 0 bases from J, with 13 bases between. The CDR3 runs to 16 residues. The CDR3 protein is CSATTGGPSGANVLTF. The CDR3 region has the DNA TGCAGTGCTACGACAGGAGGTCCCTCTGGGGCCAACGTCCTGACTTTC.

The V call is TRBV9, the J call TRBJ2-1; 8 nucleotides line up with TRBD2. The V gene's germline CDR1 is SGDLS and CDR2 YYNGEE. With 6 bases clipped from V and 1 base from J, the junction kept 12 bases outside the gene matches. The CDR3 is made up of 17 amino acids. The CDR3 region is CASMDSGTGESYNEQFF. In DNA form, the CDR3 reads TGTGCCAGCATGGATAGCGGGACCGGCGAGTCCTACAATGAGCAGTTCTTC.

This clone was detected only a few times. Germline is not matched at one junction end, which may reflect a read error. The V call is TRBV29-1, the J call TRBJ2-5; tentative D call: TRBD1 (6 bases). Germline values: CDR1 SQVTM, CDR2 ANQGSEA. The CDR3 contains 10 residues. This chain's CDR3 is CSASGTRIFF. DNA for the CDR3: TGCAGCGCATCAGGGACACGGATTTTCTTC.

This chain uses TRBV30 with TRBJ1-1; possible D gene TRBD1, 5 bases. Germline CDR1 and CDR2: GTSNPN and SVGIG (reference sequence). This CDR3 spans 11 amino acids. With 2 bases removed from V and 7 bases from J, the gap between germline ends came to 8 bases. The CDR3: CAWSRGNEAFF. The CDR3 DNA reads TGTGCCTGGAGTCGGGGGAATGAAGCTTTCTTT.

Comments on this clone: At one end the junction does not follow the germline gene, possibly because of a read error. The V gene is TRBV20-1, the J gene TRBJ1-2; D is uncertain. The CDR3 is 13 residues long. From germline, CDR1 is DFQATT and CDR2 SNEGSKA (reference sequence). This CDR3 is CSAREVGDYGYTF. The CDR3 coding sequence is TGCAGCGCTAGAGAGGTGGGTGACTATGGCTACACCTTC.

Concerning this clone: The germline gene is not matched at one end of the junction; a read error may be the cause. The same CDR3 also results from other DNA sequences found in this sample. The chain joins TRBV7-9 to TRBJ1-1; D remains ambiguous. This CDR3 is 14 amino acids long. The germline V gene has CDR1 SEHNR and CDR2 FQNEAQ (reference sequence). Here the CDR3 DNA reads TGTGCCGGCAGCCTCACTGGGAGAGACACTGAAGCTTTCTTT. Amino acids: CAGSLTGRDTEAFF.

In this sample, this clone turned up many times. The chain carries TRBV27 and TRBJ2-5, with 7 bases lining up with TRBD2. V was clipped by 5 bases and J by 4 bases; unmatched bases: 13. Germline loops: CDR1 MNHEY, CDR2 SMNVEV (reference sequence). The CDR3 consists of 16 residues. Here the CDR3 DNA reads TGTGCCAGCAGTCAAATAGCGGGCCCCCGTGGAGAGACCCAGTACTTC. Encoded protein: CASSQIAGPRGETQYF.

This clone occurred a few times. A much larger clonotype is one base distant, so this may be a read error. The chain combines TRBV27 with TRBJ2-2, with a weak D call TRBD1 (5 bases). V lost 10 bases and J lost 8, with 14 bases in between. Germline CDR1 MNHEY, CDR2 SMNVEV (reference sequence). There are 12 residues in the CDR3. The CDR3 loop reads CANRPPGGELFF. In DNA, the CDR3 is TGTGCCAACAGGCCCCCAGGAGGGGAGCTGTTTTTT.

This clone was seen many times. The chain combines TRBV5-4 with TRBJ2-2; TRBD2 matches 9 bases. The CDR3 has 17 residues. Germline loops: CDR1 SGHNT, CDR2 YYREEE (reference sequence). Trimming at V came to 0 bases and at J to 7 bases, leaving 10 bases not matched to a gene. CDR3 in DNA: TGTGCCAGCAGCTTGGGGGCGGGACTAGCAGCTCACGGGGAGCTGTTTTTT. Its protein product is CASSLGAGLAAHGELFF.

The table lists this clone with many counts. The chain recombines TRBV7-2 with TRBJ1-3; D may be TRBD1 (5 bases). CDR1 is SGHTA, CDR2 FQGNSA, per germline. With 0 bases removed from V and 4 bases from J, the gap between germline ends came to 10 bases. The CDR3 covers 15 residues. For the CDR3, the DNA is TGTGCCAGCAGCTTAGCGGGGACGACCGGAAACACCATATATTTT. Amino acids: CASSLAGTTGNTIYF.

This rearrangement joins TRBV6-1 to TRBJ1-2; 11 bases are a match to TRBD1. Germline V lookup: CDR1 MNHNS, CDR2 SASEGT. The CDR3 consists of 14 residues. V trimming: 5 bases; J trimming: 8 bases; junction bases outside the gene matches: 7. The CDR3 here is CASSKGTGGGGYTF. The CDR3 nucleotides are TGTGCCAGCAGTAAAGGGACAGGGGGTGGCGGCTACACCTTC.

In its sample, this clone was seen many times. This chain joins TRBV30 and TRBJ1-5; D gene uncertain. CDR1 is GTSNPN and CDR2 is SVGIG in the germline V gene (reference sequence). CDR3 length equals 14 residues. V lost 0 bases and J lost 4, with 10 bases in between. CDR3 in amino acids: CAWSVASINQPQHF. The CDR3 nucleotides read TGTGCCTGGAGTGTAGCGTCGATTAATCAGCCCCAGCATTTT.

This clone was seen at least ten times. Here the CDR3 reads CASSLSGGNLGNTIYF. CDR3 coding DNA: TGTGCCAGCAGCTTATCAGGTGGTAACCTTGGAAACACCATATATTTT. The chain recombines TRBV11-2 with TRBJ1-3; no clear D gene. V dropped 2 bases and J dropped 3 bases, with 14 bases sitting between them. The germline V gene has CDR1 SGHAT and CDR2 FQNNGV. The CDR3 totals 16 residues.

Many counts were recorded for this clone. The rearrangement uses TRBV3-1 and TRBJ2-3, with 10 bases lining up with TRBD2. The J segment lost 5 bases and the V segment lost 1 base, leaving 3 bases of the junction unmatched. From germline, CDR1 is LGHDT and CDR2 YNNKEL (reference sequence). The CDR3 contains 15 residues. The chain's CDR3 is CASSQAQREGDTQYF. As DNA, the CDR3 is TGTGCCAGCAGCCAAGCCCAGCGGGAGGGAGATACGCAGTATTTT.

In its sample, this clone was seen many times. The chain uses TRBV30 and TRBJ2-6, with D perhaps TRBD2 (5 bases). The CDR3 sequence is 13 residues long. In germline, CDR1 is GTSNPN, CDR2 SVGIG (reference sequence). Trimming stripped 7 bases from V and 2 bases from J, with 9 bases between. In DNA, the CDR3 is TGTGCCTCCGAGAGGGCTGGGGCCAACGTCCTGACTTTC. Amino acid sequence: CASERAGANVLTF. Based on the CDR3 plus reference TRBV30 and TRBJ2-6, the full variable domain is SQTIHQWPATLVQPVGSPLSLECTVEGTSNPNLYWYRQAAGRGLQLLFYSVGIGQISSEVPQNLSASRPQDRQFILSSKKLLLSDSGFYLCASERAGANVLTFGAGSRLTVL.

This clone occurred many times. The rearrangement uses TRBV2 and TRBJ2-6, with D hard to call. CDR1 is SNHLY and CDR2 is FYNNEI in the germline V gene. Trimming took off 3 bases at V and 2 bases at J, with 8 bases between the two ends. This CDR3 contains 15 residues. The CDR3 nucleotides read TGTGCCAGCAGTGATGGGCAGGCTGGGGCCAACGTCCTGACTTTC. As protein: CASSDGQAGANVLTF.

In its sample, this clone was seen many times. The V call is TRBV5-1, the J call TRBJ1-3; D is undetermined. Trimming removed 0 bases from V and 8 bases from J, with 12 bases in between. This CDR3 is built from 14 residues. The germline V gene encodes CDR1 SGHRS and CDR2 YFSETQ. The CDR3 reads CASSLDTSWDTIYF. The CDR3 nucleotides read TGCGCCAGCAGCTTGGACACCTCCTGGGACACCATATATTTT.

This clone was seen ten or more times. The chain recombines TRBV20-1 with TRBJ2-3, with D tentatively TRBD1 (8 bases). The ends were cut back, 4 bases at V and 6 bases at J, with 17 bases in the middle. The CDR3 covers 14 residues. The V gene's germline CDR1 is DFQATT and CDR2 SNEGSKA (reference sequence). The CDR3 DNA is TGCAGTGCTAACCCACAGGGGGGGTGGGATACGCAGTATTTT. Translated, it gives CSANPQGGWDTQYF.